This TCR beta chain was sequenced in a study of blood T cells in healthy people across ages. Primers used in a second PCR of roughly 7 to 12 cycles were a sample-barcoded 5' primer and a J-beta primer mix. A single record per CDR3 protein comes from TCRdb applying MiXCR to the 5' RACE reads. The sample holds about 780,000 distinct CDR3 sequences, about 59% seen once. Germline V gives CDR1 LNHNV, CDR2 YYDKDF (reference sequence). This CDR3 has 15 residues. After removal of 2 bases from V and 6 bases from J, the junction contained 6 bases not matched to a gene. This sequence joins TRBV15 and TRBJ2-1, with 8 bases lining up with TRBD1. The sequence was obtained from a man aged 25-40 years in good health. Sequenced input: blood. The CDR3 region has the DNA TGTGCCACCAGCAGACCTGGGACAGGCGGCAATGAGCAGTTCTTC. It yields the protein CATSRPGTGGNEQFF. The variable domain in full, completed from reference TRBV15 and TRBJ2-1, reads DAMVIQNPRYQVTQFGKPVTLSCSQTLNHNVMYWYQQKSSQAPKLLFHYYDKDFNNEADTPDNFQSRRPNTSFCFLDIRSPGLGDTAMYLCATSRPGTGGNEQFFGPGTRLTVL.